This T cell receptor (beta chain) was found in a study of beta chain features in type 1 diabetes. Regarding the study as a whole: Type 1 diabetes patients had TCRB CDR3s that were shorter (moderately but significantly so) in all four CD4+ subsets.

Remarks on this clone: Its antigen is as yet unknown.

Expressed TCRB transcripts were sequenced after all isolated RNA was converted to cDNA. Libraries were prepared by immunoSEQ multiplex PCR; TCRdb keeps only in-frame clonotypes and omits some of them. The repertoire holds more than 300,000 clones, about 15% seen once, with around 0.02% in the top ten. The sample taken for sequencing was naive CD4+ T cells from blood. This sequence originates from a woman aged 18-29 years in good health.

CDR3 bases: TGCAGTGCTAGGAGCCACAATGAGCAGTTCTTC. Its protein product is CSARSHNEQFF. This chain connects TRBV20-1 to TRBJ2-1; D gene ambiguous. CDR3 length: 11 amino acids. CDR1 and CDR2 from the germline V gene are DFQATT and SNEGSKA (reference sequence). V was trimmed by 3 bases and J by 5 bases, leaving 5 bases between them.